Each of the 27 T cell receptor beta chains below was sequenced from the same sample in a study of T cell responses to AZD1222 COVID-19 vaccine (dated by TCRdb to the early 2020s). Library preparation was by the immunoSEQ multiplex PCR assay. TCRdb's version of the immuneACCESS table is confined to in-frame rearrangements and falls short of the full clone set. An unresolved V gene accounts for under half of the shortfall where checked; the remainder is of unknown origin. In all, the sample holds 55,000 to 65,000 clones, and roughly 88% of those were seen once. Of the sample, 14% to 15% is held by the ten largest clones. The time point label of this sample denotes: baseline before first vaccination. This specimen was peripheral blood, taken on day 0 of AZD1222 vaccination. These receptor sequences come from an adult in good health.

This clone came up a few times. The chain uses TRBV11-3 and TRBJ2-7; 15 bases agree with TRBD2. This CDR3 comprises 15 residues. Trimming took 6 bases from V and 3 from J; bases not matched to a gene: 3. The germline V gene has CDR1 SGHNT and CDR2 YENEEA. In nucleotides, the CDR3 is TGTGCCAGCAGTCCGGGACTAGCGGGAGGCTACGAGCAGTACTTC. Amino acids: CASSPGLAGGYEQYF.

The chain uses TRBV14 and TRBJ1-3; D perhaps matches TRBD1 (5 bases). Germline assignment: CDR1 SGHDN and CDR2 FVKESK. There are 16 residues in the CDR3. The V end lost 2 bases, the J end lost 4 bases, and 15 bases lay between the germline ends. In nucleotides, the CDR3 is TGTGCCAGCAGCCAACTCATAGGGGTGTCGGGAAACACCATATATTTT. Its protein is CASSQLIGVSGNTIYF. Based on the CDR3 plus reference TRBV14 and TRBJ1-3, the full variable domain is EAGVTQFPSHSVIEKGQTVTLRCDPISGHDNLYWYRRVMGKEIKFLLHFVKESKQDESGMPNNRFLAERTGGTYSTLKVQPAELEDSGVYFCASSQLIGVSGNTIYFGEGSWLTVV.

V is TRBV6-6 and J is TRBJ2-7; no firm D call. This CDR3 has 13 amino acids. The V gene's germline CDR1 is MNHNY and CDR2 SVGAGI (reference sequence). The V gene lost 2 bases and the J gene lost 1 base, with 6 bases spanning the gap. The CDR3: CASSYGMSYEQYF. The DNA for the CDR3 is TGTGCCAGCAGTTACGGCATGTCCTACGAGCAGTACTTC.

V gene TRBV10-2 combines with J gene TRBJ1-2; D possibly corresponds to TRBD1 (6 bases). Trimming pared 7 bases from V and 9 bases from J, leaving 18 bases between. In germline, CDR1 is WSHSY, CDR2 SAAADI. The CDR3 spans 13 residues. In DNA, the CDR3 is TGCGCCAGCACCCCGGGGGCCTCGAGGAGCTACACCTTC. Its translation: CASTPGASRSYTF.

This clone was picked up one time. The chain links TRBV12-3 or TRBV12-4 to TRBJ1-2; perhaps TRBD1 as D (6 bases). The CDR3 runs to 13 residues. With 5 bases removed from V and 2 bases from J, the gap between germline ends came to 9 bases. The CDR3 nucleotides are TGTGCCAGCAGTCGGGACAACAACTATGGCTACACCTTC. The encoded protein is CASSRDNNYGYTF.

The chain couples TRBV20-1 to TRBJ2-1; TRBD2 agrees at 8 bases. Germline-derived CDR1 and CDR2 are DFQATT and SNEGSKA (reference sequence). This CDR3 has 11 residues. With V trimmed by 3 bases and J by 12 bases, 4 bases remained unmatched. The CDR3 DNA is TGCAGTGCTAGTCGGGAGGGCGGGCAGTTCTTC. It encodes CSASREGGQFF.

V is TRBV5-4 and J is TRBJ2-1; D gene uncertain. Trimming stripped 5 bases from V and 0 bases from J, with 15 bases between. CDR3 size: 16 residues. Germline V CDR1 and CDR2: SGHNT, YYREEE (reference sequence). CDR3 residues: CASSSQVESSYNEQFF. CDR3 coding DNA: TGTGCCAGCAGTTCTCAGGTAGAGAGCTCCTACAATGAGCAGTTCTTC.

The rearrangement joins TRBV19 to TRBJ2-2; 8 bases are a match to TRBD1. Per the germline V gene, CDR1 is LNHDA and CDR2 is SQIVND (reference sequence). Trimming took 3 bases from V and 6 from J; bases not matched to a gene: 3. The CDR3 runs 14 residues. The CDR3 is CASSMRDRPGELFF. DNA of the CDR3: TGTGCCAGTAGTATGCGGGACAGGCCCGGGGAGCTGTTTTTT.

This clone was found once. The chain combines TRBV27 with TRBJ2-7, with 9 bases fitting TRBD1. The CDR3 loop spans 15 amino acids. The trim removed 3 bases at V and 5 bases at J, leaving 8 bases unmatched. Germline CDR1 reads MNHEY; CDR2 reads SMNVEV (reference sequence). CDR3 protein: CASSFMRQGVNEQYF. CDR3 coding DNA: TGTGCCAGCAGTTTTATGAGACAGGGGGTCAACGAGCAGTACTTC.

CDR3 loop: CAWSARGALAAFF. The DNA for the CDR3 is TGTGCCTGGAGTGCCCGAGGGGCCCTGGCGGCTTTCTTT. The V call is TRBV30, the J call TRBJ1-1; possible D gene TRBD1, 5 bases. The ends were cut back, 1 base at V and 11 bases at J, with 17 bases in the middle. Germline-derived CDR1 and CDR2 are GTSNPN and SVGIG (reference sequence). This CDR3 is built from 13 residues.

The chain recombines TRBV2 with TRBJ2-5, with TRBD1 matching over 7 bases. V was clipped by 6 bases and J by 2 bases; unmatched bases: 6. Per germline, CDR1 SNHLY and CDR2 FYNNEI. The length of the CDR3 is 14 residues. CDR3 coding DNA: TGTGCCAGCAGGTCCGGGACAGTACAAGAGACCCAGTACTTC. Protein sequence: CASRSGTVQETQYF.

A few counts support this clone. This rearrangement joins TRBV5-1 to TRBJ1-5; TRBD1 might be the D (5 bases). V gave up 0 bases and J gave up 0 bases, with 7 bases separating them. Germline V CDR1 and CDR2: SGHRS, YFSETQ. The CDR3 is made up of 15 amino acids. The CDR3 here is CASSLGDGSNQPQHF. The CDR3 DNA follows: TGCGCCAGCAGCTTGGGGGACGGTAGCAATCAGCCCCAGCATTTT.

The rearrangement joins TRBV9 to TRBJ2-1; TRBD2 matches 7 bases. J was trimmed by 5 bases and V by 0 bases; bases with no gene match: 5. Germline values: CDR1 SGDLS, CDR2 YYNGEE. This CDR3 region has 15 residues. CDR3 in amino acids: CASSVESAGNNEQFF. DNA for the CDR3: TGTGCCAGCAGCGTAGAATCAGCGGGAAACAATGAGCAGTTCTTC.

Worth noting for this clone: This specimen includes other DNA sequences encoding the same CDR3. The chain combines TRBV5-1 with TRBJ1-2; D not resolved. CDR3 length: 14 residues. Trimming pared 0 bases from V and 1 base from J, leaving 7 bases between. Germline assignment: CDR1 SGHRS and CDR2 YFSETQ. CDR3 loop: CASSLDGSNYGYTF. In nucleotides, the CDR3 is TGCGCCAGCAGCTTGGATGGCAGTAACTATGGCTACACCTTC.

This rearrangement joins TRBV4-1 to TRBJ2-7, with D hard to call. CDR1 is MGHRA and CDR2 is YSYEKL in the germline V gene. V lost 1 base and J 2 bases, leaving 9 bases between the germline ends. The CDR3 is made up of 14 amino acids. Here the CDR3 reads CASSQGLGAYEQYF. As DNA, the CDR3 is TGCGCCAGCAGCCAAGGGCTCGGAGCCTACGAGCAGTACTTC.

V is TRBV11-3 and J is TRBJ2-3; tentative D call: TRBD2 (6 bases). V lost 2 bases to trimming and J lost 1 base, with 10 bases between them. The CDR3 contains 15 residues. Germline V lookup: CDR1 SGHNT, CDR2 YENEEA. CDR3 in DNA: TGTGCCAGCAGCTTAAGGAGGGGAGGCACAGATACGCAGTATTTT. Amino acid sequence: CASSLRRGGTDTQYF.

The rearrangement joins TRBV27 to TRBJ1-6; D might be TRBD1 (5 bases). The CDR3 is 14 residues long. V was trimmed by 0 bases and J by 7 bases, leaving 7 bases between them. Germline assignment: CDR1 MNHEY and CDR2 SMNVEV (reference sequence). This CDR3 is CASSLSQENSPLHF. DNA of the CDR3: TGTGCCAGCAGTTTATCACAGGAGAATTCACCCCTCCACTTT.

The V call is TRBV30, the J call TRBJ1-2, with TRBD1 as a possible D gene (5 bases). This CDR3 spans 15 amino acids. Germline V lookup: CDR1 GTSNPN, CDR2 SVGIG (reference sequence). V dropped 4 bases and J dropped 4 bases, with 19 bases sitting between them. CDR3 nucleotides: TGTGCCTGGACCCTAGGAGCAGGGTCCCCCTATGGCTACACCTTC. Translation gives CAWTLGAGSPYGYTF. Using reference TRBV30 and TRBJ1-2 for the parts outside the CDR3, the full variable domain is SQTIHQWPATLVQPVGSPLSLECTVEGTSNPNLYWYRQAAGRGLQLLFYSVGIGQISSEVPQNLSASRPQDRQFILSSKKLLLSDSGFYLCAWTLGAGSPYGYTFGSGTRLTVV.

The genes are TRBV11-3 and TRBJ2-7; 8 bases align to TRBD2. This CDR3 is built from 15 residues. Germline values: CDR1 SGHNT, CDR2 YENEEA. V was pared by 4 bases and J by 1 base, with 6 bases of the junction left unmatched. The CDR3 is CASSSIAGRSYEQYF. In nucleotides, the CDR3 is TGTGCCAGCAGCTCGATAGCGGGACGATCCTACGAGCAGTACTTC.

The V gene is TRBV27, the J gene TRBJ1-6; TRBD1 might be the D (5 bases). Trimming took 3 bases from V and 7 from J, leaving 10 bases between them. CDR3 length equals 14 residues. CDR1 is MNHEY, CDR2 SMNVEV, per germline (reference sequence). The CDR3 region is CASSFKGLNSPLHF. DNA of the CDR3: TGTGCCAGCAGTTTTAAGGGGTTAAATTCACCCCTCCACTTT.

CDR3 sequence: CASSDSPLFDQPQHF. The CDR3 nucleotides are TGTGCCAGCAGTGATAGCCCGCTATTCGATCAGCCCCAGCATTTT. This chain connects TRBV28 to TRBJ1-5; D call uncertain. The CDR3 loop spans 15 amino acids. The germline V gene encodes CDR1 MDHEN and CDR2 SYDVKM. V was cut by 5 bases and J by 5 bases, with 16 bases left in between.

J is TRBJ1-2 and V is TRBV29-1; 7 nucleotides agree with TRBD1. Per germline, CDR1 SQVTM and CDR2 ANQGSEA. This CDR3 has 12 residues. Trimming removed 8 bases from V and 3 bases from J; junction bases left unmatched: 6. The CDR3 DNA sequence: TGCAGCTTTTCCGGGACAGACTATGGCTACACCTTC. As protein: CSFSGTDYGYTF.

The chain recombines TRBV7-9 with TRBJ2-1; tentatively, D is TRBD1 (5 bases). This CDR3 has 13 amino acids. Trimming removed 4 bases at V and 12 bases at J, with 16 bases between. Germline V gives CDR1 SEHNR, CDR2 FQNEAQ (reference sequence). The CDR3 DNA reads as TGTGCCAGCAGCTCAGGGTTTCTCCCTGGGCAGTTCTTC. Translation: CASSSGFLPGQFF.

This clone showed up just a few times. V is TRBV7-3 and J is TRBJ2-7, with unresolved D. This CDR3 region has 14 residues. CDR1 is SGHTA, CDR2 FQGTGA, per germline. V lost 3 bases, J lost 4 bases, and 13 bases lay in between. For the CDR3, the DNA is TGTGCCAGCAGCTTCACTGGGGTGGGGTACGAGCAGTACTTC. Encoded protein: CASSFTGVGYEQYF.

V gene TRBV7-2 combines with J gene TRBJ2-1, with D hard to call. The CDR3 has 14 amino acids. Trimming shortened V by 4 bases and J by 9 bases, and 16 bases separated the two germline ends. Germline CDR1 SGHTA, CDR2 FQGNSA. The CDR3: CASSYRTVGGEQFF. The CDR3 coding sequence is TGTGCCAGCAGCTATCGGACCGTCGGTGGTGAGCAGTTCTTC.

The CDR3 is CATSTQGSATQYF. DNA for the CDR3: TGTGCCACCAGCACCCAAGGGTCGGCTACGCAGTATTTT. V usage is TRBV15 and J usage is TRBJ2-3; no definite D call. This CDR3 comprises 13 residues. Germline-derived CDR1 and CDR2 are LNHNV and YYDKDF (reference sequence). The V end was cut by 4 bases, the J end by 8 bases, with 13 bases between.

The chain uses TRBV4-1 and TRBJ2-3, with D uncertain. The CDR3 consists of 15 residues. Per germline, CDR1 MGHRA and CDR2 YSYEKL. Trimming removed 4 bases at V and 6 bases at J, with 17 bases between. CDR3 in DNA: TGCGCCAGCAGCCCTCTTGGAAATCCGCGGGATACGCAGTATTTT. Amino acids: CASSPLGNPRDTQYF.